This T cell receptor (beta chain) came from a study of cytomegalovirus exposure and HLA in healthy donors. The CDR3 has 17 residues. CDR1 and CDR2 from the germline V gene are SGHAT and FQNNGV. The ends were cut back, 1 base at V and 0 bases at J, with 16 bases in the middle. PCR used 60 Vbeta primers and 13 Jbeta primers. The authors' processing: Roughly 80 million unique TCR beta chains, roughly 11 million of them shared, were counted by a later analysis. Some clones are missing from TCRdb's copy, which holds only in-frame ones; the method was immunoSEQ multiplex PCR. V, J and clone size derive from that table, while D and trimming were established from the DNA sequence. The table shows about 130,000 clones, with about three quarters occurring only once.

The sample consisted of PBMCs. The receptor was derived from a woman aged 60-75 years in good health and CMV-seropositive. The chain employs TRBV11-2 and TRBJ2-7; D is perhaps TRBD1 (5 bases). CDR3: CASSLAPDSPGSYEQYF. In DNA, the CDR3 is TGTGCCAGCAGCTTAGCCCCCGACAGTCCAGGCTCCTACGAGCAGTACTTC.